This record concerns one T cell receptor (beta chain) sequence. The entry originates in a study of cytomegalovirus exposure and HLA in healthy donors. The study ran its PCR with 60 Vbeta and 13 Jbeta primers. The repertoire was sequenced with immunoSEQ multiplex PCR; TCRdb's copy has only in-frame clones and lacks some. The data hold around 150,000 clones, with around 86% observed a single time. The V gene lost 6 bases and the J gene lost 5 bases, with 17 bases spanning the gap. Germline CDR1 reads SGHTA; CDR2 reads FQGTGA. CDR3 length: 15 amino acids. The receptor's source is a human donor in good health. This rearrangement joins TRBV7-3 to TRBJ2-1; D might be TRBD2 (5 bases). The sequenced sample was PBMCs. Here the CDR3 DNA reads TGTGCCAGCAGTCCTAGCAGCGCGATGAACAATGAGCAGTTCTTC. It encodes CASSPSSAMNNEQFF.